The 5 T cell receptor beta chains presented below share a single source sample, sequenced in a study of shared clonotypes between healthy human individuals. Measured with immunoSEQ multiplex PCR; TCRdb has only the in-frame clones, and not every one. Of about 2 million clones in the sample, over 85% are singletons; the top ten hold roughly 1.1%. CD45RO-negative CD8 cells positively selected for CCR7 made up the naive population, which excluded terminally differentiated effector memory CD45RA+ cells. The sequencing sample was made of naive CD8+ T cells sorted from blood. These receptors were taken from a man aged 18 to 29 in good health.

The chain uses TRBV2 and TRBJ1-1; 10 bases match TRBD1. The germline gives CDR1 SNHLY, CDR2 FYNNEI. Trimming removed 5 bases from V and 3 bases from J; junction bases left unmatched: 12. The CDR3 covers 17 residues. CDR3 nucleotides: TGTGCCAGCAGTAAGGTCCCGGGACAGGGGTCGGACACTGAAGCTTTCTTT. This sequence encodes CASSKVPGQGSDTEAFF.

CDR3 nucleotides: TGCGCCAGCAGCTTGGGGGACAGGGTCTCCTACGAGCAGTACTTC. Translating gives CASSLGDRVSYEQYF. This chain uses TRBV5-1 with TRBJ2-7; 9 bases map to TRBD1. Trimming removed 0 bases from V and 0 bases from J; junction bases left unmatched: 1. CDR3 size: 15 residues. Germline V gene data show CDR1 as SGHRS and CDR2 as YFSETQ. Full variable domain (remainder filled in from reference TRBV5-1 and TRBJ2-7): KAGVTQTPRYLIKTRGQQVTLSCSPISGHRSVSWYQQTPGQGLQFLFEYFSETQRNKGNFPGRFSGRQFSNSRSEMNVSTLELGDSALYLCASSLGDRVSYEQYFGPGTRLTVT.

This clone was counted once. This sequence joins TRBV28 and TRBJ2-3, with TRBD2 matching 12 bases. CDR1 is MDHEN and CDR2 is SYDVKM in the germline V gene. Trimming at V came to 2 bases and at J to 4 bases, leaving 4 bases not matched to a gene. The CDR3 totals 16 residues. The CDR3 coding sequence is TGTGCCAGCAGTTTAGTGGCTAGCGGGGGGGCAGATACGCAGTATTTT. Its protein is CASSLVASGGADTQYF.

As concerns this clone: Different DNA sequences within this sample yield the same CDR3. V gene TRBV30 combines with J gene TRBJ2-7, with no clear D. CDR1 and CDR2 (germline): GTSNPN, SVGIG (reference sequence). V gave up 0 bases and J gave up 3 bases, with 6 bases separating them. The CDR3 is 12 residues long. As DNA, the CDR3 is TGTGCCTGGAGTGTATCCGGCTACGAGCAGTACTTC. This gives the protein CAWSVSGYEQYF.

The rearrangement joins TRBV6-1 to TRBJ1-2; D is unclear. Germline CDR1 MNHNS, CDR2 SASEGT. V gave up 6 bases and J gave up 4 bases, with 18 bases separating them. This CDR3 has 15 residues. CDR3 sequence: CASRNAGIGAYGYTF. CDR3 DNA sequence: TGTGCCAGCAGAAACGCAGGTATCGGCGCCTATGGCTACACCTTC.